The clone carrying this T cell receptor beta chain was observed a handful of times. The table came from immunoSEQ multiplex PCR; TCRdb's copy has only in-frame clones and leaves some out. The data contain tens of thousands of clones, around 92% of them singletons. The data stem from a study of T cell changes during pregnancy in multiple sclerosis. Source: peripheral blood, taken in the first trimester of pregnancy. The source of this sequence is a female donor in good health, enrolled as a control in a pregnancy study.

CDR3 DNA: TGTGCCAGCAGCTCAGAAAATTCACCCCTCCACTTT. Encoded protein: CASSSENSPLHF. The chain links TRBV7-9 to TRBJ1-6; D unclear. V shed 4 bases and J shed 7 bases, with 5 bases lying between them. Per germline, CDR1 SEHNR and CDR2 FQNEAQ (reference sequence). The CDR3 extends over 12 amino acids.